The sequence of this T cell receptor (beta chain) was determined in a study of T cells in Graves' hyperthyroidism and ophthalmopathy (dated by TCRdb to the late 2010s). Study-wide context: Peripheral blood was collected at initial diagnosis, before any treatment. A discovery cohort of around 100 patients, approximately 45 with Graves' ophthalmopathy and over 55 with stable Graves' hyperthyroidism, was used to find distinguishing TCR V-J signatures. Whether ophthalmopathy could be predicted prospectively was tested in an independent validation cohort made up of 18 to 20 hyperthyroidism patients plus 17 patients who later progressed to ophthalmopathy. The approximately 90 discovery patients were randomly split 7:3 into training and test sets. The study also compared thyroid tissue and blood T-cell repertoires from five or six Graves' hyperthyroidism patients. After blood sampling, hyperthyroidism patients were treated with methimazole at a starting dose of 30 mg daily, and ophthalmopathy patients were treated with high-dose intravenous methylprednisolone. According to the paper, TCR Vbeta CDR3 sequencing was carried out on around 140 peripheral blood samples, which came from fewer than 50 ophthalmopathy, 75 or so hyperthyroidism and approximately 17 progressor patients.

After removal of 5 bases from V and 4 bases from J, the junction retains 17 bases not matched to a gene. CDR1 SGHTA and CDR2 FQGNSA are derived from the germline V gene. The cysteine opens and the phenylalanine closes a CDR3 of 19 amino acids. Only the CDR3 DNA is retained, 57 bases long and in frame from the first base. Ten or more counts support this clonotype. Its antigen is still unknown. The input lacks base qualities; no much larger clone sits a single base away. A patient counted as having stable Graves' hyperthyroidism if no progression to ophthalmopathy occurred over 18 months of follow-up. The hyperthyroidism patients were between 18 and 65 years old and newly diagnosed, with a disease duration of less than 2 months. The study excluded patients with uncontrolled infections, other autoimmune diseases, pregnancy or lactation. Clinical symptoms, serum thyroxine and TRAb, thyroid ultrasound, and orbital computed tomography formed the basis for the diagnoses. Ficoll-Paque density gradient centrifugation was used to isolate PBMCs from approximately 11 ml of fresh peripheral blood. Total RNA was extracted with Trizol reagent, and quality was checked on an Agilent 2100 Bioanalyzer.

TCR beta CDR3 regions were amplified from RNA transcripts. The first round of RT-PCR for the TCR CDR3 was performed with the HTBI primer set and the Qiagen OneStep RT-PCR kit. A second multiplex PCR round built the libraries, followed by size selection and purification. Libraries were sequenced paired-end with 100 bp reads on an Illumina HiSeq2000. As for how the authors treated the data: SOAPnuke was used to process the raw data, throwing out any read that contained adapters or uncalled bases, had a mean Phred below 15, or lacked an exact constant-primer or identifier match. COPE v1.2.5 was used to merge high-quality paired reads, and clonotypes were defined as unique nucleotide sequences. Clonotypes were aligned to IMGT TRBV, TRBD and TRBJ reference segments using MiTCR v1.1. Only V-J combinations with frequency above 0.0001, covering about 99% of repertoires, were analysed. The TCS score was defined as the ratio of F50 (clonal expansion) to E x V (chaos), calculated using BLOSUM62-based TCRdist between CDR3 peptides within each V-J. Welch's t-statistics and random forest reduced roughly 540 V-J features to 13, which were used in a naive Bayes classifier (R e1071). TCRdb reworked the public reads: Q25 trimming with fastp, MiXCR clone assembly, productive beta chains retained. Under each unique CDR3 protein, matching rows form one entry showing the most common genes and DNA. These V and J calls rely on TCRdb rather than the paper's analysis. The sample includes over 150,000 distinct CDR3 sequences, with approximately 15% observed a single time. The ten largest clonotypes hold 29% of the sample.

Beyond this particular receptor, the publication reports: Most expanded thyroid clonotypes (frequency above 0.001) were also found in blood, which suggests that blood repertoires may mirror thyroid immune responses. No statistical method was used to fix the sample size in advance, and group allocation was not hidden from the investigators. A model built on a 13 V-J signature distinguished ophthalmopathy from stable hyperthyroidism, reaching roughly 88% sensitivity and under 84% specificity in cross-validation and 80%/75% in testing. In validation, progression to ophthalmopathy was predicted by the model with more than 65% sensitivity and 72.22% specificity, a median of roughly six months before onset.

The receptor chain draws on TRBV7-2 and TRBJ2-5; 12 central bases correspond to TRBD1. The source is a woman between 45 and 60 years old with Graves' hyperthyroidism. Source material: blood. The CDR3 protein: CASSAPGTGGAEIVETQYF. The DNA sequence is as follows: TGTGCCAGCAGCGCCCCCGGGACAGGGGGCGCTGAAATTGTAGAGACCCAGTACTTC. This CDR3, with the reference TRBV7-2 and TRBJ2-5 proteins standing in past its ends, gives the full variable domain GAGVSQSPSNKVTEKGKDVELRCDPISGHTALYWYRQSLGQGLEFLIYFQGNSAPDKSGLPSDRFSAERTGGSVSTLTIQRTQQEDSAVYLCASSAPGTGGAEIVETQYFGPGTRLLVL.